This TCR beta chain was recovered during a study of circulating and synovial CD4+ cells in juvenile arthritis. Trimming removed 7 bases from V and 7 bases from J, with 22 bases in between. Looked up from germline, CDR1 is LNHDA and CDR2 is SQIVND (reference sequence). This CDR3 has 16 residues. Study results and limitations: Circulating pathogenic-like lymphocytes shared a substantially higher fraction of CDR3 sequences with synovium than bulk blood. CPL and bulk CD4 samples differed at least tenfold in T cell genomes. Vbeta family usage analysis did not detect the pathogenic-like versus bulk difference.

Samples derive from patients with active juvenile idiopathic arthritis. A remark on this clone: As yet, its antigen is unknown.

This table comes from immunoSEQ multiplex PCR, and its TCRdb copy is limited to in-frame clones, with some not included. Of more than 1,500 clones in the sample, roughly 95% were seen once. The clonotype comes from a human donor with juvenile idiopathic arthritis. The sequenced sample was CD4+ T cells from synovial fluid. The chain uses TRBV19 and TRBJ2-2; a weak D match, TRBD2 (5 bases). The CDR3 nucleotides are TGTGCCAGTACCAACCTTATAGGGAGAGGCGGCGGGGAGCTGTTTTTT. It is translated as CASTNLIGRGGGELFF.